A single sample is the source of the 18 T cell receptor beta chains below, sequenced in a study of T cell responses to AZD1222 COVID-19 vaccine. Measured with immunoSEQ multiplex PCR; TCRdb has only the in-frame clones, and not every one. The sample lists 130,000 to 150,000 clones; about 93% were seen once. Sequences were derived from peripheral blood, sampled on day 0 of MenACWY control vaccination. All receptors derive from an adult in good health.

The chain uses TRBV2 and TRBJ2-7; D may correspond to TRBD1 or TRBD2 (5 bases each). Trimming shortened V by 7 bases and J by 12 bases, and 16 bases separated the two germline ends. The length of the CDR3 is 11 residues. Germline CDR1 reads SNHLY; CDR2 reads FYNNEI. Here the CDR3 reads CASKEGRLGYF. Written as DNA, the CDR3 is TGTGCCAGCAAAGAGGGGCGCTTGGGGTACTTC. The entire variable domain, with the rest obtained from reference TRBV2 and TRBJ2-7, is as follows: EPEVTQTPSHQVTQMGQEVILRCVPISNHLYFYWYRQILGQKVEFLVSFYNNEISEKSEIFDDQFSVERPDGSNFTLKIRSTKLEDSAMYFCASKEGRLGYFGPGTRLTVT.

CDR3 DNA: TGTGCCAGCAGCCAAAGAGTACTCATGAACACTGAAGCTTTCTTT. As protein: CASSQRVLMNTEAFF. V and J are TRBV3-1 (or the pseudogene TRBV3-2) and TRBJ1-1; D gene ambiguous. V lost 2 bases, J lost 0 bases, and 10 bases lay in between. Germline V gene data show CDR1 as LGHDT and CDR2 as YNNKEL (reference sequence). The CDR3 spans 15 residues.

V and J are TRBV30 and TRBJ2-1, with TRBD2 matching 9 bases. Trimming at V came to 1 base and at J to 2 bases, leaving 6 bases not matched to a gene. CDR1 GTSNPN and CDR2 SVGIG come from the germline V gene (reference sequence). The CDR3 has 16 residues. The CDR3 sequence is CAWSGVSGGTYNEQFF. Here the CDR3 DNA reads TGTGCCTGGAGTGGTGTGAGCGGGGGGACCTACAATGAGCAGTTCTTC.

V is TRBV6-6 and J is TRBJ1-1; 9 nucleotides align to TRBD1. Germline CDR1 MNHNY, CDR2 SVGAGI (reference sequence). This CDR3 is built from 16 residues. V was clipped by 6 bases and J by 5 bases; unmatched bases: 13. In nucleotides, the CDR3 is TGTGCCAGCAGACACGGTCGGGGACAGGGAGAGACTGAAGCTTTCTTT. It codes for CASRHGRGQGETEAFF.

The chain is built from TRBV5-8 and TRBJ1-5; D is unresolved. Germline CDR1 and CDR2: SGHTS and YDEGEE. CDR3 length: 14 amino acids. V lost 0 bases, J lost 4 bases, and 8 bases lay in between. As DNA, the CDR3 is TGTGCCAGCAGCTTGGTGGGAGTAAATCAGCCCCAGCATTTT. Residues: CASSLVGVNQPQHF.

The J gene is TRBJ1-2, the V gene TRBV28, with D uncertain. In germline, CDR1 is MDHEN, CDR2 SYDVKM. The CDR3 runs 14 residues. Trimming removed 4 bases at V and 8 bases at J, with 17 bases between. The CDR3 bases are TGTGCCAGCAGTTCAGTCCCGAGGAGCCGAGGCTACACCTTC. Its translation: CASSSVPRSRGYTF.

This chain connects TRBV19 to TRBJ2-1; 11 nucleotides line up with TRBD2. Germline CDR1 is LNHDA and CDR2 is SQIVND (reference sequence). The V segment lost 9 bases and the J segment 7 bases; nucleotides outside the gene matches: 11. CDR3 size: 15 residues. The CDR3 DNA follows: TGTGCCAGCACCGTAGCGGGAGGGCCACTAAATGAGCAGTTCTTC. It specifies CASTVAGGPLNEQFF.

V gene TRBV5-1 combines with J gene TRBJ1-1; D might be TRBD1 (5 bases). The V gene's germline CDR1 is SGHRS and CDR2 YFSETQ. The CDR3 is 16 residues long. Deletions cut 0 bases from V and 0 bases from J, with 12 bases between. In DNA form, the CDR3 reads TGCGCCAGCAGCTTGGCGACAGCCAGTATGAACACTGAAGCTTTCTTT. Translated, it gives CASSLATASMNTEAFF.

J is TRBJ1-2 and V is TRBV6-1; the D gene is possibly TRBD1 (5 bases). Germline V CDR1 and CDR2: MNHNS, SASEGT. The CDR3 contains 13 residues. Trimming took off 3 bases at V and 10 bases at J, with 15 bases between the two ends. The DNA of the CDR3 is TGTGCCAGCAGTGAGCGGAGAGGGGTGGCCTACACCTTC. It yields the protein CASSERRGVAYTF.

This clone has only one observation. This chain joins TRBV9 and TRBJ2-7; no reliable D call. The V gene's germline CDR1 is SGDLS and CDR2 YYNGEE. V shed 4 bases and J shed 6 bases, with 11 bases lying between them. The CDR3 loop spans 12 amino acids. CDR3 sequence (DNA): TGTGCCAGCAGCATCTTCCGACGCGAGCAGTACTTC. The encoded protein is CASSIFRREQYF.

The chain's CDR3 is CASSHHLQGTGGNSPLHF. The CDR3 DNA is TGTGCCAGCAGCCACCATTTACAGGGGACAGGGGGCAATTCACCCCTCCACTTT. The chain carries TRBV3-1 (or the pseudogene TRBV3-2) and TRBJ1-6, with 12 bases identical to TRBD1. V trimming: 3 bases; J trimming: 7 bases; junction bases outside the gene matches: 10. Per germline, CDR1 LGHDT and CDR2 YNNKEL (reference sequence). The CDR3 extends over 18 amino acids.

This sequence joins TRBV9 and TRBJ1-5; unclear D gene. The CDR3 runs 15 residues. V lost 0 bases, J lost 0 bases, and 7 bases lay in between. The germline V gene encodes CDR1 SGDLS and CDR2 YYNGEE. The CDR3 spells CASSVVPDSNQPQHF. Here the CDR3 DNA reads TGTGCCAGCAGCGTAGTGCCCGATAGCAATCAGCCCCAGCATTTT.

This clone was seen only once. The rearrangement joins TRBV6-4 to TRBJ2-1, with 13 bases fitting TRBD2. The CDR3 is made up of 20 amino acids. The junction had 12 bases not matched to a gene; V was cut back by 4 bases and J by 0 bases. CDR1 and CDR2 (germline): MRHNA, SNTAGT. The CDR3 sequence is CASSALPGTSGIRSYNEQFF. The DNA for the CDR3 is TGTGCCAGCAGTGCTTTACCCGGGACTAGCGGGATTCGCTCCTACAATGAGCAGTTCTTC.

Only a few counts were recorded for this clone. The CDR3 loop is CASSLIRPSGSNEQFF. The CDR3 coding sequence is TGTGCCAGCAGCCTAATCAGGCCTAGCGGGAGTAATGAGCAGTTCTTC. The gene calls are TRBV6-6 and TRBJ2-1; the match to TRBD2 covers 10 bases. In germline, CDR1 is MNHNY, CDR2 SVGAGI (reference sequence). V was pared by 6 bases and J by 7 bases, with 12 bases of the junction left unmatched. This CDR3 spans 16 amino acids.

The J gene is TRBJ1-2, the V gene TRBV6-5; the match to TRBD1 covers 7 bases. The CDR3 has 15 amino acids. Trimming removed 8 bases from V and 1 base from J; junction bases left unmatched: 10. Germline V gene lookup returns CDR1 MNHEY and CDR2 SVGAGI. CDR3 residues: CASGRRTGRNYGYTF. The DNA for the CDR3 is TGTGCCAGCGGCCGTCGGACAGGCCGTAACTATGGCTACACCTTC.

The chain combines TRBV5-4 with TRBJ2-5; TRBD1 might be the D (5 bases). The germline V gene encodes CDR1 SGHNT and CDR2 YYREEE (reference sequence). The CDR3 is 15 residues long. Trimming stripped 0 bases from V and 5 bases from J, with 14 bases between. The CDR3 loop reads CASSLDWGQEETQYF. The DNA for the CDR3 is TGTGCCAGCAGCTTGGACTGGGGCCAGGAGGAGACCCAGTACTTC.

This chain uses TRBV5-1 with TRBJ1-5; 8 bases line up with TRBD1. The CDR3 is 15 amino acids. After removal of 4 bases from V and 6 bases from J, the junction contained 9 bases not matched to a gene. CDR1 and CDR2 (germline): SGHRS, YFSETQ. CDR3 in amino acids: CASSPTDRVVQPQHF. The CDR3, as DNA: TGCGCCAGCAGCCCCACGGACAGGGTCGTTCAGCCCCAGCATTTT.

This clone was recorded once. The chain is built from TRBV10-3 and TRBJ1-2, with 12 bases matching TRBD1. The CDR3 contains 13 residues. V was pared by 8 bases and J by 4 bases, with 2 bases of the junction left unmatched. Germline CDR1 is ENHRY and CDR2 is SYGVKD. The CDR3 here is CAIGTGGPYGYTF. The CDR3 DNA is TGTGCCATCGGGACAGGGGGCCCCTATGGCTACACCTTC.